There are a few counts of the clone carrying this T cell receptor (beta chain). The patients had localized lung adenocarcinoma, a non-small cell subtype. Trimming shortened V by 0 bases and J by 6 bases, and 12 bases separated the two germline ends. This CDR3 spans 15 amino acids. Germline-derived CDR1 and CDR2 are MNHEY and SVGAGI. TCRdb analysed the PCR reads with MiXCR anew, one entry per CDR3 protein. The sample has tens of thousands of distinct CDR3 sequences, less than 60% seen once. The sample belongs to a study of CD4 and CD8 cells across lung adenocarcinoma regions. This chain joins TRBV6-5 and TRBJ2-1; D possibly uses TRBD1 or TRBD2 (5 bases each). Material for sequencing was CD8+ T cells from the center of a lung tumor. The sequence was collected from a male donor with lung adenocarcinoma. The CD4 and CD8 labels of this study may be unreliable. DNA for the CDR3: TGTGCCAGCAGTTACTCCGGGACCCCACCCAATGAGCAGTTCTTC. Residues: CASSYSGTPPNEQFF.